This TCR beta chain came from a study of coeliac disease (dated by TCRdb to between 2021 and 2023). Background on the whole study: Each coeliac patient was placed into one of three groups: newly diagnosed active disease, refractory coeliac disease type I, or disease controlled by a gluten-free diet. Because high-resolution HLA typing was not available, biased TRBV7-2 usage was examined as a proof of principle. The study applied next-generation sequencing of rearranged TRB and TRG CDR3 regions to small intestinal lymphocyte fractions from coeliac and non-coeliac patients. TRB sequencing was successfully performed on samples from some 27 subjects, among which under 25 paired bulk unsorted intraepithelial and lamina propria cell samples were included. Of the approximately 30 patients in the full study, around 22 had coeliac disease confirmed by serology and 8 were controls with non-small intestinal disorders. The study set out to describe the TR repertoires of small intestinal T cells in active coeliac disease, refractory type I coeliac disease, and coeliac disease treated with a gluten-free diet.

To note about this clone: The specificity of this receptor is unknown. The sample holds no much larger clone one base away, and base qualities are not on file.

Aliquots of around 500,000 cells were frozen in DMSO/FBS in liquid nitrogen, and one aliquot per fraction was used for sequencing. Endoscopy and small intestinal biopsy were performed in all 30 or so patients in the study. Lamina propria cells were released by collagenase digestion of the biopsy tissue left over after intraepithelial cell isolation. Genomic DNA was extracted from frozen unsorted cell fractions using the Qiagen DNeasy blood extraction kit. Relative to germline, V is 1 base shorter and J is 1 base shorter, with 4 bases between their ends. From a lookup of the germline V gene (reference sequence), CDR1 and CDR2 are GTSNPN and SVGIG. The CDR3 holds 13 amino acids from the cysteine to the phenylalanine. Here the CDR3 DNA is all that survives: 39 bases in frame from base 1. The method behind the library was the immunoSEQ multiplex PCR assay. Using reverse primers that targeted J gene segments together with forward primers that targeted V gene segments, the TR loci were amplified in a multiplexed PCR. Amplified CDR3 regions were sequenced on the Illumina HiSeq System. The authors processed their data as follows. A nearest-neighbour algorithm merged closely related reads to remove PCR and sequencing errors and collapse data into unique sequences. Two measures summarised the repertoires: clonality, and T cell density, defined as TR molecules per amount of genomic DNA input. Public TRs were defined as CDR3 amino acid sequences in at least 80% of unsorted samples, then tested for differential abundance between coeliac and control samples. Each lamina propria sample was queried against a list of a few hundred published gliadin-specific TRB sequences. Disease-group differences in clonality and density were tested with Kruskal-Wallis tests followed by Dunn post-tests. What TCRdb holds here is the immuneACCESS table cut down to in-frame rearrangements. Part of the clones is not present; checked against another copy, under half of the missing clones reflect an unresolved V gene, and the others are unexplained. From that table come the V and J calls and clone size; the DNA was used to work out D and trimming. The sample table records around 5,000 clones; 65% to 70% of these occur just once. About 9.3% of the sample belongs to the ten largest clones.

What the study reported, not specific to this receptor: High-purity fractions were not obtained when intraepithelial cells were separated from lamina propria cells, so cross-contamination between compartments was possible. Lower clonality than in controls was observed in the TRB and TRG repertoires of active coeliac intraepithelial and lamina propria samples, suggesting that diverse T cells were recruited. TRB repertoires were largely private; most amino acid sequences were unique to one sample, and V-gene usage did not differ significantly by disease group. Published gliadin-specific TRB sequences turned up in about 45% of the 18 coeliac lamina propria samples, compared with only 1 of 6 controls. In the authors' view, the approach was unsuitable for unbiased detection of gliadin-specific T cells, since gliadin-specific T cells are scarce and rarely shared between patients.

The TCR was taken from a man aged 70 or older with active celiac disease. The receptor chain draws on TRBV30 and TRBJ2-2, with the D gene call left open. The sequencing sample was made of lymphocytes from the gut lamina propria. The cell subset or site label for this specimen denotes: lamina propria cell (LPC) fraction of small intestinal biopsy. The CDR3 in this case is CAWSGQNTGELFF. The nucleotide sequence reads as follows: TGTGCCTGGAGTGGGCAGAACACCGGGGAGCTGTTTTTT.